This TCR beta chain was recovered during a study of blood T cell repertoires in COVID-19. This CDR3 is 17 amino acids long. The V gene lost 4 bases and the J gene lost 10 bases, with 28 bases spanning the gap. In germline, CDR1 is MNHNS, CDR2 SASEGT. Using immunoSEQ multiplex PCR, the repertoire was profiled, and TCRdb retains in-frame clones only, with some absent. The repertoire holds some 150,000 clones, with approximately 90% as singletons. Sequences were obtained from peripheral blood. This clonotype originated in a woman aged 60-75 years who had recovered from COVID-19. The rearrangement links TRBV6-1 to TRBJ1-1; TRBD1 might be the D (5 bases). Written as DNA, the CDR3 is TGTGCCAGCAGTGCGGCGTCAGTCGGGGGTCGGTGGGGGAGAGCTTTCTTT. This encodes CASSAASVGGRWGRAFF.